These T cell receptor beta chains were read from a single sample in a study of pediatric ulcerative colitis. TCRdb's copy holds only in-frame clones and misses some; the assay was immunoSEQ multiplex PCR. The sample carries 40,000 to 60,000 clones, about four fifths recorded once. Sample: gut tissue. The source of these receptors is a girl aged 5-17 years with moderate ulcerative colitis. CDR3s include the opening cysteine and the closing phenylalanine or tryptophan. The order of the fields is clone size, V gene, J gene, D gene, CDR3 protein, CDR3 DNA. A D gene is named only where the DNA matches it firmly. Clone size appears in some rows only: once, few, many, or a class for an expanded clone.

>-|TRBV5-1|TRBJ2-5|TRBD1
CASSLGQGLETQYF
TGCGCCAGCAGCTTGGGACAGGGGTTGGAGACCCAGTACTTC
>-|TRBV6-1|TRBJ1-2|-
CASTTRAGQLYGYTF
TGTGCCAGCACCACCCGAGCCGGACAGCTATATGGCTACACCTTC
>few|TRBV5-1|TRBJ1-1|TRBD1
CASSLQGARNTEAFF
TGCGCCAGCAGCTTACAGGGGGCGAGGAACACTGAAGCTTTCTTT
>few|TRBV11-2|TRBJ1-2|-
CASRDSSTYYGYTF
TGTGCCAGCAGGGACAGTTCCACCTACTATGGCTACACCTTC
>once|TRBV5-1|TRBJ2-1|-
CASSLATNEQFF
TGCGCCAGCAGCTTGGCGACCAATGAGCAGTTCTTC
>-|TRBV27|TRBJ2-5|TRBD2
CASSFLLAGSLETQYF
TGTGCCAGCAGTTTTTTACTAGCGGGAAGTCTAGAGACCCAGTACTTC
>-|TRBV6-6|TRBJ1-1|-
CASSSIDTNTEAFF
TGTGCCAGCAGTTCTATCGACACGAACACTGAAGCTTTCTTT
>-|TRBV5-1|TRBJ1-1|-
CASSLGDVITEAFF
TGCGCCAGCAGCTTGGGGGACGTAATTACTGAAGCTTTCTTT
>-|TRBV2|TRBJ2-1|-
CAAWDNYNEQFF
TGTGCCGCGTGGGACAACTACAATGAGCAGTTCTTC
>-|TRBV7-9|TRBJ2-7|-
CASSPPYEQYF
TGTGCCAGCAGCCCCCCCTACGAGCAGTACTTC
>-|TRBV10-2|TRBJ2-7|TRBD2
CASSGLAGSYEQYF
TGCGCCAGCAGTGGGTTAGCGGGCTCCTACGAGCAGTACTTC
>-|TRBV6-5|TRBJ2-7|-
CASSPRQGAYEQYF
TGTGCCAGCAGTCCCAGGCAGGGCGCCTACGAGCAGTACTTC
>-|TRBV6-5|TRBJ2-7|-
CASSYGAKTYEQYF
TGTGCCAGCAGTTACGGGGCGAAAACCTACGAGCAGTACTTC
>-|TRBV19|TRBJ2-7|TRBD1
CASSPNINGQDSYEQYF
TGTGCCAGTAGTCCTAACATTAATGGACAGGATTCCTACGAGCAGTACTTC
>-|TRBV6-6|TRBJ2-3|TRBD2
CASLGTRTSTDTQYF
TGTGCCAGCCTGGGGACTAGGACTAGCACAGATACGCAGTATTTT
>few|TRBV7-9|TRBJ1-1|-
CASSSSFTEAFF
TGTGCCAGCAGCTCCAGCTTTACTGAAGCTTTCTTT
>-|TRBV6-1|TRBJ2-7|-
CASSERVLGEQYF
TGTGCCAGCAGTGAAAGGGTTCTCGGCGAGCAGTACTTC
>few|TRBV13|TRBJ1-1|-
CASEGEDTEAFF
TGTGCCTCCGAAGGTGAGGACACTGAAGCTTTCTTT
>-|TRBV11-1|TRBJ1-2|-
CASSPGPNYGYTF
TGTGCCAGCAGCCCGGGACCGAACTATGGCTACACCTTC
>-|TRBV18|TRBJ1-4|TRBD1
CASSPSGQGYEKLFF
TGTGCCAGCTCACCAAGTGGACAGGGGTATGAAAAACTGTTTTTT
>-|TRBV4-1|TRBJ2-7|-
CASSQGGASRQGTYEQYF
TGCGCCAGCAGCCAAGGTGGGGCAAGTCGCCAGGGAACCTACGAGCAGTACTTC
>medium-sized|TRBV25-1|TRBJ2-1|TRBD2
CASSDTGTSGARGEQFF
TGTGCCAGCAGTGATACCGGGACTAGCGGGGCCCGCGGTGAGCAGTTCTTC
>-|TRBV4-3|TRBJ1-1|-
CASSQVLGEMNTEAFF
TGCGCCAGCAGCCAAGTCCTCGGGGAAATGAACACTGAAGCTTTCTTT
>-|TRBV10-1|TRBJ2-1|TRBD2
CASSDGGGAYYAYNEQFF
TGCGCCAGCAGTGACGGCGGGGGTGCCTACTACGCCTACAATGAGCAGTTCTTC
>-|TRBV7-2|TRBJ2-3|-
CASSFLGGALGNTQYF
TGTGCCAGCAGCTTCCTCGGAGGGGCCCTCGGGAATACGCAGTATTTT
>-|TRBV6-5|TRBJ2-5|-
CASSYGPGTQYF
TGTGCCAGCAGTTACGGGCCAGGGACCCAGTACTTC
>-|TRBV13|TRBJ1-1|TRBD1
CASSRDRSNTEAFF
TGTGCCAGCAGCCGGGACAGGAGTAACACTGAAGCTTTCTTT
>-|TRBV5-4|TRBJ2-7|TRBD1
CASSFGSGGRGLNEQYF
TGTGCCAGCAGCTTCGGATCTGGGGGCAGGGGGCTTAACGAGCAGTACTTC
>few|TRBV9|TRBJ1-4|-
CASSVGPATNEKLFF
TGTGCCAGCAGCGTAGGCCCTGCAACTAATGAAAAACTGTTTTTT
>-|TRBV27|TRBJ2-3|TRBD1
CASGSYRGDTDTQYF
TGTGCCAGCGGATCGTACAGGGGCGATACAGATACGCAGTATTTT
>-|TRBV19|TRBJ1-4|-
CASSITRGGNEKLFF
TGTGCCAGTAGTATTACTCGGGGAGGAAATGAAAAACTGTTTTTT
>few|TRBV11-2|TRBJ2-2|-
CASSPNRGGTGELFF
TGTGCCAGCAGCCCCAACAGGGGGGGAACCGGGGAGCTGTTTTTT
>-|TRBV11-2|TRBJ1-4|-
CASSKTGSPTNEKLFF
TGTGCCAGCAGCAAAACAGGAAGCCCAACTAATGAAAAACTGTTTTTT